The 22 T cell receptor beta chains below come from one sample, sequenced in a study of cytomegalovirus exposure and HLA in healthy donors. Primers: 60 Vbeta forward and 13 Jbeta reverse. TCRdb's table, derived via immunoSEQ multiplex PCR, lists solely in-frame clones and lacks some. The repertoire holds 90,000 to 100,000 clones, with about four fifths as singletons. The sequenced sample consisted of PBMCs. Receptor source: a woman aged 40-49 years in good health and CMV-seronegative.

The chain couples TRBV2 to TRBJ1-5, with TRBD1 matching 9 bases. Germline CDR1 is SNHLY and CDR2 is FYNNEI. V gave up 1 base and J gave up 5 bases; unmatched junction bases: 0. The CDR3 consists of 14 residues. The CDR3 loop is CASSEGTGDQPQHF. The CDR3 region has the DNA TGTGCCAGCAGTGAAGGGACAGGGGATCAGCCCCAGCATTTT.

This chain joins TRBV14 and TRBJ2-7, with D maybe TRBD2 (5 bases). From germline, CDR1 is SGHDN and CDR2 FVKESK. The CDR3 is 15 residues long. The ends were cut back, 0 bases at V and 3 bases at J, with 12 bases in the middle. CDR3 loop: CASSQDLGSGYEQYF. The DNA of the CDR3 is TGTGCCAGCAGCCAAGATCTCGGAAGCGGCTACGAGCAGTACTTC.

This clone has only one observation. The chain couples TRBV27 to TRBJ1-5, with 9 bases that match TRBD1. Unmatched junction bases numbered 4, after V lost 0 bases and J lost 4 bases. CDR3 size: 16 residues. CDR1 MNHEY and CDR2 SMNVEV come from the germline V gene (reference sequence). DNA of the CDR3: TGTGCCAGCAGTTTATCGACAGGGGGAAGGAATCAGCCCCAGCATTTT. It is translated as CASSLSTGGRNQPQHF.

The rearrangement joins TRBV7-6 to TRBJ2-5; TRBD2 matches 9 bases. V trimming: 5 bases; J trimming: 3 bases; junction bases outside the gene matches: 7. This CDR3 region has 15 residues. In germline, CDR1 is SGHVS, CDR2 FNYEAQ. The DNA of the CDR3 is TGTGCCAGCAGCCATATGATAGCGGGAGAAGAGACCCAGTACTTC. Translated: CASSHMIAGEETQYF.

V gene TRBV9 combines with J gene TRBJ2-5, with unresolved D. CDR3 length: 12 amino acids. Per the germline V gene, CDR1 is SGDLS and CDR2 is YYNGEE. V was pared by 4 bases and J by 0 bases, with 4 bases between. In DNA form, the CDR3 reads TGTGCCAGCAGCCTGTACCAAGAGACCCAGTACTTC. This gives the protein CASSLYQETQYF. Using reference TRBV9 and TRBJ2-5 for the parts outside the CDR3, the full variable domain is DSGVTQTPKHLITATGQRVTLRCSPRSGDLSVYWYQQSLDQGLQFLIQYYNGEERAKGNILERFSAQQFPDLHSELNLSSLELGDSALYFCASSLYQETQYFGPGTRLLVL.

This chain joins TRBV15 and TRBJ2-3; D ambiguous. CDR3 length: 16 amino acids. Trimming left V 3 bases short and J 7 bases short, with 20 bases between. Germline assignment: CDR1 LNHNV and CDR2 YYDKDF (reference sequence). The CDR3 nucleotides read TGTGCCACCAGCAGCCCAGGCGACCCCACACACCATACGCAGTATTTT. Encoded protein: CATSSPGDPTHHTQYF.

The genes are TRBV5-1 and TRBJ2-3; TRBD2 matches at 8 bases. This CDR3 has 17 amino acids. CDR1 and CDR2 from the germline V gene are SGHRS and YFSETQ. The V gene end was trimmed by 1 base and the J gene end by 0 bases; junction bases not matched to a gene: 7. The CDR3 bases are TGCGCCAGCAGCTTGTCGCTTAGCGGGGTCAGCACAGATACGCAGTATTTT. Translating it yields CASSLSLSGVSTDTQYF.

CDR3 sequence reads: CASSQTSGRGETQYF. In DNA form, the CDR3 reads TGCGCCAGCAGCCAGACTAGCGGGAGGGGCGAGACCCAGTACTTC. The V and J genes are TRBV5-1 and TRBJ2-5, with 14 bases that match TRBD2. In germline, CDR1 is SGHRS, CDR2 YFSETQ. The CDR3 is 15 residues long. V dropped 4 bases and J dropped 5; count of bases not matched to a gene: 4.

The chain carries TRBV7-2 and TRBJ2-5, with 9 bases identical to TRBD2. The CDR3 runs to 13 residues. J lost 7 bases, V lost 6 bases, and 6 bases had no gene match. Germline V lookup: CDR1 SGHTA, CDR2 FQGNSA. In DNA, the CDR3 is TGTGCCAGCAGGGGAGCGGGAGGTGGGACCCAGTACTTC. Translating gives CASRGAGGGTQYF.

This clone was observed once. The same CDR3 also results from other DNA sequences found in this sample. The V call is TRBV6-1, the J call TRBJ2-1; D perhaps matches TRBD1 (6 bases). V was trimmed by 8 bases and J by 7 bases, leaving 15 bases between them. Germline V lookup: CDR1 MNHNS, CDR2 SASEGT. The CDR3 totals 13 residues. Written as DNA, the CDR3 is TGTGCCAGCTCCCCTTCAGGGGCGAATGAGCAGTTCTTC. It specifies CASSPSGANEQFF.

The V and J genes are TRBV27 and TRBJ1-1; D call uncertain. Germline V gene lookup returns CDR1 MNHEY and CDR2 SMNVEV (reference sequence). The CDR3 has 15 residues. V lost 0 bases to trimming and J lost 1 base, with 9 bases between them. The CDR3 protein is CASSLSPSGNTEAFF. The CDR3 DNA reads as TGTGCCAGCAGTTTATCGCCCTCGGGGAACACTGAAGCTTTCTTT.

The V and J genes are TRBV29-1 and TRBJ1-2; no firm D call. V was trimmed by 3 bases and J by 7 bases, leaving 18 bases between them. CDR3 length: 14 residues. The V gene's germline CDR1 is SQVTM and CDR2 ANQGSEA. The CDR3 nucleotides read TGCAGCGTTGACCAGGAATGGGCATGGCGTGGCTACACCTTC. As protein: CSVDQEWAWRGYTF.

The chain uses TRBV7-3 and TRBJ2-1; 7 bases are shared with TRBD2. Germline assignment: CDR1 SGHTA and CDR2 FQGTGA. The CDR3 is 16 residues long. The J segment lost 4 bases and the V segment lost 5 bases, leaving 11 bases of the junction unmatched. In DNA, the CDR3 is TGTGCCAGCAGCAAAGAGGGGAGGGCGGGTTACAATGAGCAGTTCTTC. Its protein is CASSKEGRAGYNEQFF.

This clone was seen a few times. V gene TRBV6-4 combines with J gene TRBJ2-1; 9 bases line up with TRBD2. From germline, CDR1 is MRHNA and CDR2 SNTAGT. J was trimmed by 3 bases and V by 0 bases; bases with no gene match: 0. This CDR3 has 15 amino acids. CDR3 DNA: TGTGCCAGCAGTGACTCTAGCGGGAGCTACAATGAGCAGTTCTTC. Its translation: CASSDSSGSYNEQFF.

This clone showed up just a few times. This chain connects TRBV7-6 to TRBJ1-1; tentative D call: TRBD1 (6 bases). The CDR3 has 13 residues. V lost 2 bases to trimming and J lost 7 bases, with 11 bases between them. Germline assignment: CDR1 SGHVS and CDR2 FNYEAQ. CDR3 region: CASSLNRDDEAFF. CDR3 sequence (DNA): TGTGCCAGCAGCTTAAACAGGGATGATGAAGCTTTCTTT.

This clone was observed a few times. This chain links TRBV6-6 with TRBJ2-3; possibly TRBD1 for D (6 bases). The CDR3 is 14 residues long. Germline V CDR1 and CDR2: MNHNY, SVGAGI (reference sequence). V lost 2 bases and J lost 4, with 10 bases in between. The CDR3 loop is CASSYGQGSDTQYF. Here the CDR3 DNA reads TGTGCCAGCAGTTACGGCCAGGGGTCAGATACGCAGTATTTT.

The rearrangement links TRBV27 to TRBJ2-5, with 10 positions matching TRBD2. With V trimmed by 2 bases and J by 4 bases, 4 bases remained unmatched. The CDR3 extends over 15 amino acids. Germline lookup yields CDR1 MNHEY and CDR2 SMNVEV (reference sequence). In DNA form, the CDR3 reads TGTGCCAGCAGTTTAAGCGGGAGGGGGGGAGAGACCCAGTACTTC. Its protein product is CASSLSGRGGETQYF.

This clone was detected only a few times. The genes are TRBV10-3 and TRBJ1-1; TRBD1 matches 8 bases. The CDR3 sequence is 12 residues long. Per germline, CDR1 ENHRY and CDR2 SYGVKD. J gave up 8 bases and V 5 bases, and 4 bases lay outside the gene matches. CDR3 loop: CAISQGASEAFF. The CDR3, as DNA: TGTGCCATCAGTCAGGGGGCGAGCGAAGCTTTCTTT.

The chain recombines TRBV9 with TRBJ2-3; 9 bases align to TRBD1. Per the germline V gene, CDR1 is SGDLS and CDR2 is YYNGEE. The V gene end was trimmed by 4 bases and the J gene end by 1 base; junction bases not matched to a gene: 7. This CDR3 spans 16 amino acids. The CDR3 nucleotides read TGTGCCAGCAGCACTCGGACAGGGGAAGGCACAGATACGCAGTATTTT. Protein sequence: CASSTRTGEGTDTQYF. Combining the CDR3 with reference TRBV9 and TRBJ2-3 gives the whole variable domain DSGVTQTPKHLITATGQRVTLRCSPRSGDLSVYWYQQSLDQGLQFLIQYYNGEERAKGNILERFSAQQFPDLHSELNLSSLELGDSALYFCASSTRTGEGTDTQYFGPGTRLTVL.

The sample holds one count of this clone. V usage is TRBV5-6 and J usage is TRBJ2-7; TRBD2 aligns across 12 bases. The CDR3 length is 16 residues. From germline, CDR1 is SGHDT and CDR2 YYEEEE. J lost 4 bases, V lost 3 bases, and 8 bases had no gene match. The CDR3 bases are TGTGCCAGCAGCTGGACAGGGACTAGCGGGTTTTACGAGCAGTACTTC. The encoded protein is CASSWTGTSGFYEQYF.

A few counts support this clone. The chain combines TRBV19 with TRBJ2-3; D is unresolved. This CDR3 is built from 13 residues. Germline loops: CDR1 LNHDA, CDR2 SQIVND (reference sequence). V was trimmed by 5 bases and J by 2 bases, leaving 8 bases between them. The DNA for the CDR3 is TGTGCCAGTAGTTATACTATCACAGATACGCAGTATTTT. It yields the protein CASSYTITDTQYF.

This clone has just a few counts. The chain employs TRBV5-1 and TRBJ1-1; TRBD1 aligns across 7 bases. V trimming: 3 bases; J trimming: 3 bases; junction bases outside the gene matches: 5. Germline V CDR1 and CDR2: SGHRS, YFSETQ. This CDR3 has 14 amino acids. The CDR3 nucleotides read TGCGCCAGCAGCTCGACAGGGTGGGACACTGAAGCTTTCTTT. Translated: CASSSTGWDTEAFF.